The rows below give T cell receptor beta chains drawn from one sample of a study of shared clonotypes between healthy human individuals. Measured with immunoSEQ multiplex PCR; TCRdb has only the in-frame clones, and not every one. Here the sample spans 740,000 or so clones, around four fifths being singletons. Sequences were obtained from memory CD4+ T cells sorted from blood. The receptors here all came from a woman in her twenties or thirties in good health. CDR3s include the opening cysteine and the closing phenylalanine or tryptophan. The D gene is left open where the match is weak. Expanded clones are given a class, and other clones once, few, many or no size at all.

-	TRBV7-8	-	14	TRBJ2-3	TGTGCCAGCAGCTTAGGGGTAGAGAGGGATACGCAGTATTTT	CASSLGVERDTQYF
many	TRBV30	TRBD2	13	TRBJ2-7	TGTGCCTGGCGCCCCGGGACTAGCTACGAGCAGTACTTC	CAWRPGTSYEQYF
few	TRBV5-1	-	15	TRBJ2-1	TGCGCCAGCAGCCAACAAAGTCGGGGCAACAATGAGCAGTTCTTC	CASSQQSRGNNEQFF
-	TRBV19	-	14	TRBJ1-2	TGTGCCAGTAAAACGGGCCTTACTAACTATGGCTACACCTTC	CASKTGLTNYGYTF
-	TRBV6-1	-	13	TRBJ2-7	TGTGCCAGCAGTTCCGGGCCTCGTCGCGAGCAGTACTTC	CASSSGPRREQYF
many	TRBV25-1	-	14	TRBJ1-1	TGTGCCAGCAGTGCGCCCTCAAGGGGCACTGAAGCTTTCTTT	CASSAPSRGTEAFF
-	TRBV5-8	TRBD1	15	TRBJ2-1	TGTGCCAGCAGCTTGTTTGGGACAGGGTTTCGTGAGCAGTTCTTC	CASSLFGTGFREQFF
-	TRBV14	-	15	TRBJ1-1	TGTGCCAGCAGCCAAGTCGCAGGCGCCGACACTGAAGCTTTCTTT	CASSQVAGADTEAFF
-	TRBV7-3	-	15	TRBJ1-2	TGTGCCAGCAGCTTAACGGTCGGAGGGAAGGATGGCTACACCTTC	CASSLTVGGKDGYTF
once	TRBV20-1	-	11	TRBJ1-4	TGCAGTGCCCGGGATTATGAAAAACTGTTTTTT	CSARDYEKLFF
-	TRBV5-6	-	15	TRBJ2-7	TGTGCCAGCAGCTTCTCGGGACAAGGAAGTTACGAGCAGTACTTC	CASSFSGQGSYEQYF
few	TRBV5-1	TRBD2	14	TRBJ2-1	TGCGCCAGCCGGACTAGCGGGGGATACAATGAGCAGTTCTTC	CASRTSGGYNEQFF
-	TRBV9	-	13	TRBJ2-5	TGTGCCAGCAGCGTAACAGGGCAAGAGACCCAGTACTTC	CASSVTGQETQYF
-	TRBV27	-	14	TRBJ2-7	TGTGCCAGCAGTTCTTTCGGGACGGCCTACGAGCAGTACTTC	CASSSFGTAYEQYF